Below are 22 T cell receptor beta chains sequenced from a single sample in a study of identical twins. TCRdb re-called the 5' RACE reads with MiXCR, one entry per CDR3 protein. The table records about 890,000 distinct CDR3 sequences, 9% to 15% of them present only once. These data also formed part of another study, on yellow fever vaccine responses in identical twins.

The sample taken for sequencing was PBMCs. Source of these receptors: a woman aged 18-29 years in good health.

This clonotype came up a few times. The chain carries TRBV28 and TRBJ1-5; D call uncertain. Trimming stripped 8 bases from V and 0 bases from J, with 17 bases between. CDR1 MDHEN and CDR2 SYDVKM come from the germline V gene. This CDR3 contains 16 residues. The CDR3 DNA sequence: TGTGCCAGCGAGAGAGGGCCGGGGTTTAGCAATCAGCCCCAGCATTTT. Its protein product is CASERGPGFSNQPQHF.

This clonotype was observed a handful of times. The rearrangement links TRBV6-5 to TRBJ1-3, with D uncertain. Germline V gene lookup returns CDR1 MNHEY and CDR2 SVGAGI. The CDR3 spans 16 residues. Trimming stripped 0 bases from V and 0 bases from J, with 9 bases between. Here the CDR3 DNA reads TGTGCCAGCAGTTACTCTCAGACCAGCTCTGGAAACACCATATATTTT. This encodes CASSYSQTSSGNTIYF.

This clonotype was seen a handful of times. V gene TRBV6-1 combines with J gene TRBJ1-5; unclear D gene. The germline CDR1 and CDR2 sequences are MNHNS and SASEGT. V was pared by 0 bases and J by 4 bases, with 7 bases between. The CDR3 contains 14 residues. For the CDR3, the DNA is TGTGCCAGCAGTGAAGCGTGGGGAAATCAGCCCCAGCATTTT. Its translation is CASSEAWGNQPQHF.

There are a few counts of this clonotype. J is TRBJ2-1 and V is TRBV10-3; 10 bases align to TRBD2. The germline V gene has CDR1 ENHRY and CDR2 SYGVKD. This CDR3 spans 18 amino acids. The trim removed 2 bases at V and 8 bases at J, leaving 15 bases unmatched. CDR3 DNA: TGTGCCATCAGTGAGCCTCGGGAAGCGGGGGGGCCAAGGGATGAGCAGTTCTTC. This encodes CAISEPREAGGPRDEQFF.

This clonotype occurred a few times. The chain recombines TRBV12-3 or TRBV12-4 with TRBJ2-3, with no clear D. V was clipped by 8 bases and J by 2 bases, with 17 bases between them. The CDR3 totals 15 residues. CDR3 sequence reads: CASCSRREDTDTQYF. CDR3 in DNA: TGTGCCAGCTGCTCGCGTAGGGAAGACACAGATACGCAGTATTTT.

This clonotype was seen only a few times. The gene calls are TRBV2 and TRBJ2-6; D gene uncertain. The V end lost 4 bases, the J end lost 0 bases, and 4 bases lay between the germline ends. CDR1 SNHLY and CDR2 FYNNEI come from the germline V gene. CDR3 length: 14 amino acids. CDR3 sequence reads: CASSAFSGANVLTF. CDR3 coding DNA: TGTGCCAGCAGTGCTTTCTCTGGGGCCAACGTCCTGACTTTC.

The chain joins TRBV2 to TRBJ2-2, with 8 bases lining up with TRBD2. CDR3 length equals 13 residues. Germline loops: CDR1 SNHLY, CDR2 FYNNEI. The junction had 4 bases not matched to a gene; V was cut back by 4 bases and J by 9 bases. In nucleotides, the CDR3 is TGTGCCAGCAGTGCGCTAGCGGGCAGGGAGCTGTTTTTT. Its protein is CASSALAGRELFF.

This chain links TRBV6-1 with TRBJ1-1; D unclear. Germline V gene lookup returns CDR1 MNHNS and CDR2 SASEGT. With 6 bases removed from V and 0 bases from J, the gap between germline ends came to 14 bases. The CDR3 has 15 residues. CDR3 sequence: CASSPLGPMNTEAFF. The CDR3 DNA reads TGTGCCAGCAGCCCCCTCGGGCCCATGAACACTGAAGCTTTCTTT.

The table lists this clonotype with a few counts. The chain uses TRBV9 and TRBJ2-1; TRBD2 matches at 14 bases. The germline CDR1 and CDR2 sequences are SGDLS and YYNGEE. The CDR3 length is 17 residues. V lost 3 bases and J lost 8; bases outside the gene matches: 10. DNA for the CDR3: TGTGCCAGCAGCGCCTTGGGGGGACTAGCGGGAGTCGATGAGCAGTTCTTC. Protein product: CASSALGGLAGVDEQFF.

The CDR3 sequence is CASRESGTVNEQFF. For the CDR3, the DNA is TGTGCCAGCAGAGAGAGCGGGACAGTTAATGAGCAGTTCTTC. The chain couples TRBV6-1 to TRBJ2-1; perhaps D is TRBD1 or TRBD2 (7 bases each). Germline CDR1 is MNHNS and CDR2 is SASEGT. Trimming removed 6 bases from V and 7 bases from J, with 16 bases in between. The CDR3 spans 14 residues.

This clonotype was seen a handful of times. V and J are TRBV5-1 and TRBJ2-3; D gene uncertain. Germline loops: CDR1 SGHRS, CDR2 YFSETQ. Trimming pared 4 bases from V and 4 bases from J, leaving 13 bases between. The CDR3 loop spans 14 amino acids. The CDR3 loop reads CASSLWAEADTQYF. The CDR3 DNA follows: TGCGCCAGCAGCCTTTGGGCAGAGGCAGATACGCAGTATTTT.

This clonotype was counted ten times or more. The chain recombines TRBV12-3 or TRBV12-4 with TRBJ1-2; 8 bases agree with TRBD1. The CDR3 consists of 16 residues. V was clipped by 2 bases and J by 1 base; unmatched bases: 6. CDR3 amino acids: CASSLSRQGNNYGYTF. CDR3 nucleotide sequence: TGTGCCAGCAGTTTAAGCCGACAGGGGAATAACTATGGCTACACCTTC.

There are a few counts of this clonotype. This rearrangement joins TRBV5-1 to TRBJ2-2, with 11 bases lining up with TRBD1. The CDR3 runs 15 residues. J gave up 4 bases and V 4 bases, and 3 bases lay outside the gene matches. Germline CDR1 and CDR2: SGHRS and YFSETQ. CDR3 bases: TGCGCCAGCAGCGCGGGACAGGGGGTCACCGGGGAGCTGTTTTTT. Translation: CASSAGQGVTGELFF.

This clonotype was seen many times. The chain couples TRBV29-1 to TRBJ2-7, with 8 bases lining up with TRBD2. V shed 0 bases, J shed 0 bases, and the junction held 4 bases outside the gene matches. The CDR3 extends over 15 amino acids. The V gene's germline CDR1 is SQVTM and CDR2 ANQGSEA. CDR3 in DNA: TGCAGCGTTGAAGAGGAGCGGGAGTTCTCCTACGAGCAGTACTTC. Protein: CSVEEEREFSYEQYF.

This sequence joins TRBV6-1 and TRBJ1-3; maybe TRBD1 (6 bases). Trimming removed 6 bases at V and 4 bases at J, with 13 bases between. The CDR3 is 14 residues long. Germline V lookup: CDR1 MNHNS, CDR2 SASEGT. CDR3 DNA: TGTGCCAGCAGACCAACAGGGCTAGGAAACACCATATATTTT. This encodes CASRPTGLGNTIYF.

As to this clonotype: This may be a read error: a much more frequent sequence differs by one nucleotide. The chain employs TRBV6-1 and TRBJ2-3; the D is unclear. Germline CDR1 MNHNS, CDR2 SASEGT. The CDR3 extends over 12 amino acids. Trimming stripped 7 bases from V and 0 bases from J, with 5 bases between. CDR3 DNA: TGTGCCAGCAAACCAAGCACAGATACGCAGTATTTT. This encodes CASKPSTDTQYF.

The chain couples TRBV28 to TRBJ2-3, with D perhaps TRBD1 or TRBD2 (5 bases each). Trimming left V 9 bases short and J 3 bases short, with 16 bases between. Germline V lookup: CDR1 MDHEN, CDR2 SYDVKM. The CDR3 loop spans 14 amino acids. CDR3 DNA sequence: TGTGCCAGTCTTCCAGGGTGGGAGACAGATACGCAGTATTTT. It is translated as CASLPGWETDTQYF. Complete variable domain (other parts from reference TRBV28 and TRBJ2-3): DVKVTQSSRYLVKRTGEKVFLECVQDMDHENMFWYRQDPGLGLRLIYFSYDVKMKEKGDIPEGYSVSREKKERFSLILESASTNQTSMYLCASLPGWETDTQYFGPGTRLTVL.

The chain links TRBV29-1 to TRBJ2-2; 8 bases agree with TRBD2. J lost 2 bases, V lost 1 base, and 6 bases had no gene match. Germline CDR1 reads SQVTM; CDR2 reads ANQGSEA. This CDR3 spans 16 amino acids. This chain's CDR3 is CSVEGVGGANTGELFF. In DNA form, the CDR3 reads TGCAGCGTTGAAGGGGTCGGGGGGGCCAACACCGGGGAGCTGTTTTTT.

This clonotype was observed at least ten times. The rearrangement uses TRBV7-9 and TRBJ2-5; 11 positions agree with TRBD2. Trimming removed 6 bases from V and 2 bases from J; junction bases left unmatched: 5. The CDR3 has 15 residues. The V gene's germline CDR1 is SEHNR and CDR2 FQNEAQ (reference sequence). CDR3 in amino acids: CASSPTSGEQETQYF. CDR3 nucleotides: TGTGCCAGCAGTCCGACTAGCGGGGAACAAGAGACCCAGTACTTC. Together with reference TRBV7-9 and TRBJ2-5, the CDR3 gives the full variable domain: DTGVSQNPRHKITKRGQNVTFRCDPISEHNRLYWYRQTLGQGPEFLTYFQNEAQLEKSRLLSDRFSAERPKGSFSTLEIQRTEQGDSAMYLCASSPTSGEQETQYFGPGTRLLVL.

This clonotype was found many times. The chain joins TRBV29-1 to TRBJ2-1; 10 bases are a match to TRBD2. Trimming at V came to 7 bases and at J to 4 bases, leaving 10 bases not matched to a gene. This CDR3 contains 15 residues. CDR1 is SQVTM, CDR2 ANQGSEA, per germline. As DNA, the CDR3 is TGCAGCGCTGCGCCAGCGGGAGGGCGATACAATGAGCAGTTCTTC. It translates to CSAAPAGGRYNEQFF.

This chain uses TRBV4-1 with TRBJ1-5, with D maybe TRBD1 (5 bases). Germline V lookup: CDR1 MGHRA, CDR2 YSYEKL. V was cut by 4 bases and J by 5 bases, with 15 bases left in between. The CDR3 is made up of 15 amino acids. CDR3 coding DNA: TGCGCCAGCAGCCTACACCCGGGGCCGGATCAGCCCCAGCATTTT. It encodes CASSLHPGPDQPQHF.

This clonotype was found a few times. This rearrangement joins TRBV20-1 to TRBJ2-1, with 7 nucleotides matching TRBD1. The germline V gene has CDR1 DFQATT and CDR2 SNEGSKA (reference sequence). This CDR3 is built from 15 residues. J was trimmed by 1 base and V by 1 base; bases with no gene match: 4. The CDR3 sequence: CSARAQGDSYNEQFF. The CDR3 coding sequence is TGCAGTGCTAGAGCCCAGGGGGATTCCTACAATGAGCAGTTCTTC.